This T cell receptor (beta chain) was captured by sequencing in a study of monozygotic twins with inflammatory bowel disease. This CDR3 region has 12 residues. Germline V lookup: CDR1 GTSNPN, CDR2 SVGIG (reference sequence). TCRdb reprocessed the 5' RACE reads and stores each CDR3 protein as one record, lacking DNA. This sample's table has 150,000 to 200,000 distinct CDR3 sequences. The sequenced sample consisted of blood. The rearrangement joins TRBV30 to TRBJ1-5; TCRdb proposes TRBD1, but this gene call is untestable without DNA. The clonotype was recovered from a human donor with ulcerative colitis or Crohn's disease, or a healthy co-twin of an affected twin (not recorded which). The CDR3 sequence is CAWDDRDQPQHF.